The count of the clone carrying this T cell receptor (beta chain) is one. CDR1 MNHNS and CDR2 SASEGT come from the germline V gene. The CDR3 loop spans 15 amino acids. Trimming took off 2 bases at V and 9 bases at J, with 14 bases between the two ends. These data come from a study of blood T cell repertoires in COVID-19. For the study at large: The origin of the acute and convalescent COVID-19 samples was the United States, Italy and Spain.

Sequencing used immunoSEQ multiplex PCR; TCRdb keeps in-frame clones, though not all of them. Here the sample spans some 100,000 clones, 92% being singletons. J is TRBJ1-6 and V is TRBV6-1, with no clear D. The origin of this receptor is a man in his 70s with acute or convalescent COVID-19. Specimen: peripheral blood. CDR3 in amino acids: CASSEFWVRSSPLHF. For the CDR3, the DNA is TGTGCCAGCAGTGAATTTTGGGTGCGGAGTTCACCCCTCCACTTT.